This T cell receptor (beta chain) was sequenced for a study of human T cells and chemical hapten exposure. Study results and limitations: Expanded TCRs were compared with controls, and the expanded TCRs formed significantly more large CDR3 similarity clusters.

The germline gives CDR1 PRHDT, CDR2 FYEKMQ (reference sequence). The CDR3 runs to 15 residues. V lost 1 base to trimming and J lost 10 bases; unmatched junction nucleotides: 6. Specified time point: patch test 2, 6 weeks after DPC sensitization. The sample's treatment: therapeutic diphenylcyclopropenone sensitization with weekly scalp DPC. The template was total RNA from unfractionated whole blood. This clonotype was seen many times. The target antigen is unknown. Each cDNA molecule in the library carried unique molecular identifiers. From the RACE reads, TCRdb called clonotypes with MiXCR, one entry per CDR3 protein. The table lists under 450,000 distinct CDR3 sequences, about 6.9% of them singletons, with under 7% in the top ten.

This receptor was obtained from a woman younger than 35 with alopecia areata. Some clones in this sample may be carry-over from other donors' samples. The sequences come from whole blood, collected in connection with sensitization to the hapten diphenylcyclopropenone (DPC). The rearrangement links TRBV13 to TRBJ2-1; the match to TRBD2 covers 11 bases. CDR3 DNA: TGTGCCAGCAGCTTAGAAAGGGGACTAGCGGTGGAGCAGTTCTTC. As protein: CASSLERGLAVEQFF.